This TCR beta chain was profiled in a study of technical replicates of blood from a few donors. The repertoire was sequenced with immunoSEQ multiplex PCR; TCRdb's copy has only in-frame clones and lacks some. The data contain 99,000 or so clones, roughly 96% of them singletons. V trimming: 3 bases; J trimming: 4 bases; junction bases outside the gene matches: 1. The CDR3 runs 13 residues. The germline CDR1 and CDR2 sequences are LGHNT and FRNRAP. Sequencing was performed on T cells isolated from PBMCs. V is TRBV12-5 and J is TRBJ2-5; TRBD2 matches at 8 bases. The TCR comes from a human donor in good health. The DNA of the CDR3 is TGTGCTAGTGGTTTAGCGGGAGTAGAGACCCAGTACTTC. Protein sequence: CASGLAGVETQYF. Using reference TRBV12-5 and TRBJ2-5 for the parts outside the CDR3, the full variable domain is DARVTQTPRHKVTEMGQEVTMRCQPILGHNTVFWYRQTMMQGLELLAYFRNRAPLDDSGMPKDRFSAEMPDATLATLKIQPSEPRDSAVYFCASGLAGVETQYFGPGTRLLVL.